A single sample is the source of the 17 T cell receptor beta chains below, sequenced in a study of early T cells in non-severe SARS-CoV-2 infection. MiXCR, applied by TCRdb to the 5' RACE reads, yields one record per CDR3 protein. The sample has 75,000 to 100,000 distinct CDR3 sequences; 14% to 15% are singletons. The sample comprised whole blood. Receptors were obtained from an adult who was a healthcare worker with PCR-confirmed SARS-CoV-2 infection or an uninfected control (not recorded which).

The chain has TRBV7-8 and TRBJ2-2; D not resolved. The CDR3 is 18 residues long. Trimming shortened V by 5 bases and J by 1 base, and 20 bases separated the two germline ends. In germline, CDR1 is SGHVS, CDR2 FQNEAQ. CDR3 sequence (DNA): TGTGCCAGCAGCCGAGGCCAGACCTTTATTATGAACACCGGGGAGCTGTTTTTT. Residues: CASSRGQTFIMNTGELFF.

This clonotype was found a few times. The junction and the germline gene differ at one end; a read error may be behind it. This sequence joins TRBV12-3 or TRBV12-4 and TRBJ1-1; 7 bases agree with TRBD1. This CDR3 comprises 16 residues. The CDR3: CASSLDTGAGNAEAFF. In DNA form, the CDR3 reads TGTGCCAGCAGTTTAGACACAGGGGCCGGGAACGCTGAAGCTTTCTTT.

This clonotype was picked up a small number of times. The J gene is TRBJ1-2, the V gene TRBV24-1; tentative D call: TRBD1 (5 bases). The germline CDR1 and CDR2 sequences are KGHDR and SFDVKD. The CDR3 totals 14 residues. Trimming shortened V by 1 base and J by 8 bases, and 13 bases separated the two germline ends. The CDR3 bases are TGTGCCACCAGTGATTTCGGCAGGGTGGACGGCTACACCTTC. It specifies CATSDFGRVDGYTF.

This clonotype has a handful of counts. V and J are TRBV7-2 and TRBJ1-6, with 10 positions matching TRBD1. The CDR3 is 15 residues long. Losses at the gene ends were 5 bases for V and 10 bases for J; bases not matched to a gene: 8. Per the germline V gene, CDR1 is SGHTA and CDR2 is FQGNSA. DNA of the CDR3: TGTGCCAGCAGCCAACGGACAGGGGGTGGATCACCCCTCCACTTT. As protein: CASSQRTGGGSPLHF.

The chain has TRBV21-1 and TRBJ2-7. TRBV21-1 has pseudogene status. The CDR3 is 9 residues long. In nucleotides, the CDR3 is TGTGCCGCTACTCGATCCGCCTACGTC. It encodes CAATRSAYV.

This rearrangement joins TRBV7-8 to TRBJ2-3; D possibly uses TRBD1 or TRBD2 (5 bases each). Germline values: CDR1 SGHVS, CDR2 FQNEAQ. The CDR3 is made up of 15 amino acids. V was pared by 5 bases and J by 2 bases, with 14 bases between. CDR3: CASSPFRGLTDTQYF. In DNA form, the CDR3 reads TGTGCCAGCAGCCCATTCCGGGGCCTCACAGATACGCAGTATTTT.

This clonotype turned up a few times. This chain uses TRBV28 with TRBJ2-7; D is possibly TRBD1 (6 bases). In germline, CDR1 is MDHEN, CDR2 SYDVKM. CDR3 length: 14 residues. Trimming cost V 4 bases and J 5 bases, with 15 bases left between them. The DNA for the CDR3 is TGTGCCAGCAGTTATACAATGGGGGCCCACGAGCAGTACGTC. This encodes CASSYTMGAHEQYV.

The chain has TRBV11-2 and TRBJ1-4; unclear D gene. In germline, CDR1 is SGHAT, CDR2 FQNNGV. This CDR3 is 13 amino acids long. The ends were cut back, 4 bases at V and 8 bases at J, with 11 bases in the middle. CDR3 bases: TGTGCCAGCAGCTCCCAGATTGGCGAAAAACTGTTTTTT. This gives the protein CASSSQIGEKLFF.

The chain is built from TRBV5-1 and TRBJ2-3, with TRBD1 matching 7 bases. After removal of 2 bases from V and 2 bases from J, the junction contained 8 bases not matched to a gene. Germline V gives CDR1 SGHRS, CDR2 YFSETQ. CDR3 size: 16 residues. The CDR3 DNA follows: TGCGCCAGCAGCTTCGGACAGGTCGGTAACACAGATACGCAGTATTTT. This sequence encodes CASSFGQVGNTDTQYF.

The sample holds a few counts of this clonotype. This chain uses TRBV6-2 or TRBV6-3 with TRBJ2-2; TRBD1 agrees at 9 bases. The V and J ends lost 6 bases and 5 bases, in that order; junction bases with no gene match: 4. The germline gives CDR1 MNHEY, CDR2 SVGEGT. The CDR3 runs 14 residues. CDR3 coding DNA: TGTGCCAGCAGAACAGGGGGCAATACCGGGGAGCTGTTTTTT. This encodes CASRTGGNTGELFF.

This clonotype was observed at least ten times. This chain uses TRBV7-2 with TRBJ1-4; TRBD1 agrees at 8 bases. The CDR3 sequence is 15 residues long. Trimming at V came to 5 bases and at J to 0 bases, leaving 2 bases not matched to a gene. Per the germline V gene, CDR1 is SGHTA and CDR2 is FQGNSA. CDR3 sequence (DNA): TGTGCCAGCAGCGTACAGGGGGCAACTAATGAAAAACTGTTTTTT. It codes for CASSVQGATNEKLFF.

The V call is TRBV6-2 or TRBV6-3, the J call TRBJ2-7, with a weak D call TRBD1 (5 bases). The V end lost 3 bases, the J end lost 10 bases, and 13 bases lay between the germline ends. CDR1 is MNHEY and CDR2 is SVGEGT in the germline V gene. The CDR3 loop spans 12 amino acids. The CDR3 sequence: CASSYDSSEQYV. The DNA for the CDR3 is TGTGCCAGCAGTTATGACAGTTCGGAACAGTACGTC.

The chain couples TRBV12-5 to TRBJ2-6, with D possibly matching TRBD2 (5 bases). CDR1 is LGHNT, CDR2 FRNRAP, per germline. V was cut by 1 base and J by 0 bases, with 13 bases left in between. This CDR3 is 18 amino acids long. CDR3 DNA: TGTGCTAGTGGTTTGGGTCTTTTGGGAGCCTCTGGGGCCAACGTCCTGACTTTC. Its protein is CASGLGLLGASGANVLTF.

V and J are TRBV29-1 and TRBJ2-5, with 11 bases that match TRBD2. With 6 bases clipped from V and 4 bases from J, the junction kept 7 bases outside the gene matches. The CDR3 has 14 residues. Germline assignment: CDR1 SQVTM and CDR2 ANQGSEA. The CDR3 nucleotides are TGCAGCGTGAAAGAAACTAGCGGGGGAGAGACCCAGTACTTC. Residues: CSVKETSGGETQYF. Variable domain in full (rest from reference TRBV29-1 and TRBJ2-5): SAVISQKPSRDICQRGTSLTIQCQVDSQVTMMFWYRQQPGQSLTLIATANQGSEATYESGFVIDKFPISRPNLTFSTLTVSNMSPEDSSIYLCSVKETSGGETQYFGPGTRLLVL.

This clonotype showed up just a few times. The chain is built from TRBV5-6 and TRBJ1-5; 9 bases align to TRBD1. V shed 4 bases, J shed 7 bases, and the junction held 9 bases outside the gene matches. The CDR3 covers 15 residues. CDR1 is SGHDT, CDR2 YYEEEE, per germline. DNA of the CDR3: TGTGCCAGCAGCCTCTACAGGGGGCTGGAGCAGCCCCAGCATTTT. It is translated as CASSLYRGLEQPQHF.

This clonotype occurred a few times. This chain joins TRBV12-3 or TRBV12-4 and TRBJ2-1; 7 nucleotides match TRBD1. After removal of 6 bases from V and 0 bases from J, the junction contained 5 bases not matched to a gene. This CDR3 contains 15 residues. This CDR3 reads CASRTTGSSYNEQFF. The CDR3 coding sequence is TGTGCCAGCAGGACGACAGGGAGCTCCTACAATGAGCAGTTCTTC.

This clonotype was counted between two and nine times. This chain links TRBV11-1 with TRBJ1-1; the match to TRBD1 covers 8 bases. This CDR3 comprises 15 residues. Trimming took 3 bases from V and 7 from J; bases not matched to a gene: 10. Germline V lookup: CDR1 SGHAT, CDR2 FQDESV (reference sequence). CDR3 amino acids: CASSFGRDRIDEAFF. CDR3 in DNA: TGTGCCAGCAGCTTCGGCCGGGACAGGATAGATGAAGCTTTCTTT. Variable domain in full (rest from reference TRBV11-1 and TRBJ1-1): EAEVAQSPRYKITEKSQAVAFWCDPISGHATLYWYRQILGQGPELLVQFQDESVVDDSQLPKDRFSAERLKGVDSTLKIQPAELGDSAMYLCASSFGRDRIDEAFFGQGTRLTVV.